This is a list of T cell receptor beta chains from one sample in a study of blood T cell repertoires in COVID-19. Generated by immunoSEQ multiplex PCR, the TCRdb table keeps only in-frame clones and is missing some. Found here are roughly 250,000 clones, roughly nine tenths of them singletons; the top ten hold roughly 6.3%. The specimen sequenced was PBMCs or T cells enriched from blood (not recorded which). The source of these receptors is a woman aged 25 to 39 with acute COVID-19. Each CDR3 is given with its conserved first and last residue. The D gene is left open where the match is weak. Clone size is stated in some rows and not others, as once, few, many or a class when expanded.

cdr3_aa cdr3_nt clone_size j_call d_call v_call
CATSRDLKGSGNTIYF TGTGCCACCAGCAGAGATCTTAAGGGGTCTGGAAACACCATATATTTT - TRBJ1-3 - TRBV15
CASGTGAQQYTEAFF TGTGCCAGCGGAACAGGGGCCCAACAATACACTGAAGCTTTCTTT - TRBJ1-1 TRBD1 TRBV27
CASSLSGGLPYEQYF TGTGCCAGCAGCTTAAGCGGGGGGCTCCCCTACGAGCAGTACTTC once TRBJ2-7 TRBD2 TRBV11-2
CASSPGLAVTGELFF TGTGCCAGCAGCCCAGGACTAGCCGTCACCGGGGAGCTGTTTTTT - TRBJ2-2 TRBD2 TRBV7-9
CASSIEGMSGYYEQYF TGTGCCAGTAGTATAGAAGGAATGTCAGGGTACTACGAGCAGTACTTC - TRBJ2-7 - TRBV19
CASRLWTDTQYF TGCGCCAGCCGACTTTGGACAGATACGCAGTATTTT - TRBJ2-3 - TRBV5-1
CASTKVAAGQFF TGTGCCAGCACGAAAGTGGCAGCAGGGCAGTTCTTC - TRBJ2-1 - TRBV28
CASGFPGPYGYTF TGTGCTAGTGGTTTCCCGGGTCCCTATGGCTACACCTTC once TRBJ1-2 - TRBV12-5
CASSTGLARTDTQYF TGCGCCAGCAGCACGGGACTAGCGCGCACAGATACGCAGTATTTT - TRBJ2-3 TRBD2 TRBV5-1
CASSFRPGLKGPGELFF TGCGCCAGCAGCTTTCGACCGGGACTAAAGGGTCCCGGGGAGCTGTTTTTT - TRBJ2-2 TRBD2 TRBV5-1
CASSRQGGQFF TGTGCCAGCAGCCGACAGGGTGGGCAGTTCTTC - TRBJ2-1 TRBD1 TRBV9
CASSMRQGRHSPLHF TGTGCCAGTAGTATGCGGCAGGGTAGACATTCACCCCTCCACTTT - TRBJ1-6 - TRBV19
CASSLGTVYEQYF TGTGCCAGCAGTTTAGGTACTGTCTACGAGCAGTACTTC once TRBJ2-7 - TRBV27
CASSPGQSYNEQFF TGTGCCAGCAGCCCGGGACAGTCCTACAATGAGCAGTTCTTC - TRBJ2-1 TRBD1 TRBV9
CASSWASGSYEQYF TGTGCCAGCAGTTGGGCTAGCGGGTCCTACGAGCAGTACTTC - TRBJ2-7 TRBD2 TRBV27
CASGTRDYGYTF TGTGCCAGTGGGACACGCGACTATGGCTACACCTTC - TRBJ1-2 - TRBV27
CASTGSRTGGSSPLHF TGTGCCAGCACTGGTAGTCGAACAGGGGGCAGTTCACCCCTCCACTTT once TRBJ1-6 TRBD1 TRBV2
CSVEDGDSQETQYF TGCAGCGTTGAAGATGGGGACTCCCAAGAGACCCAGTACTTC - TRBJ2-5 - TRBV29-1
CASSFGQPQHF TGTGCCAGCAGTTTCGGTCAGCCCCAGCATTTT - TRBJ1-5 - TRBV28
CASRGLDYNEQFF TGTGCCAGCAGAGGACTAGACTACAATGAGCAGTTCTTC - TRBJ2-1 TRBD2 TRBV6-5
CASSYGGDGGNYGYTF TGTGCCAGCAGTTATGGTGGGGACGGGGGAAACTATGGCTACACCTTC - TRBJ1-2 - TRBV27
CASSHGDNEQFF TGTGCCAGCAGCCACGGGGACAATGAGCAGTTCTTC - TRBJ2-1 - TRBV3-1/TRBV3-2
CASSYPNLEGYGYTF TGTGCCAGCAGTTACCCAAACCTGGAGGGCTATGGCTACACCTTC - TRBJ1-2 - TRBV6-2/TRBV6-3
CASSYGKTGPQETQYF TGTGCCAGCAGTTACGGGAAGACAGGGCCTCAAGAGACCCAGTACTTC - TRBJ2-5 TRBD1 TRBV6-5
CASSYRGLNTEAFF TGTGCCAGCAGTTACAGGGGCCTGAACACTGAAGCTTTCTTT - TRBJ1-1 TRBD1 TRBV11-2
CASSGQGAYNEQFF TGTGCCAGCAGTGGGCAGGGGGCCTACAATGAGCAGTTCTTC - TRBJ2-1 TRBD1 TRBV2
CASSFPAAGVGPQHF TGTGCCAGCAGTTTCCCGGCCGCAGGCGTTGGGCCCCAGCATTTT - TRBJ1-5 - TRBV28
CASSVGGSSGNTIYF TGTGCCAGCAGCGTAGGCGGGAGCTCTGGAAACACCATATATTTT - TRBJ1-3 - TRBV9
CASSQGNLDEQFF TGTGCCAGCAGTCAGGGAAATTTGGATGAGCAGTTCTTC - TRBJ2-1 - TRBV25-1
CASSLSGTGIVYEQFF TGTGCCAGCAGCCTTAGCGGGACAGGGATCGTGTATGAGCAGTTCTTC - TRBJ2-1 - TRBV9
CATTSDRVVQYF TGTGCCACCACATCCGACAGGGTAGTGCAGTACTTC - TRBJ2-7 TRBD1 TRBV28
CASSLYGGDTEAFF TGTGCCAGCAGCTTATATGGGGGGGACACTGAAGCTTTCTTT - TRBJ1-1 - TRBV7-9
CSADRAQETQYF TGCAGCGCTGACAGGGCCCAAGAGACCCAGTACTTC once TRBJ2-5 TRBD1 TRBV29-1
CASTAQLAGTDTQYF TGTGCCAGCACCGCGCAGCTAGCGGGCACAGATACGCAGTATTTT - TRBJ2-3 TRBD2 TRBV28
CASKMTSGGFQETQYF TGTGCCAGCAAAATGACTAGCGGGGGGTTCCAAGAGACCCAGTACTTC few TRBJ2-5 TRBD2 TRBV2
CASSLGIRGPTEAFF TGTGCCAGCAGCTTAGGTATTAGGGGGCCCACTGAAGCTTTCTTT few TRBJ1-1 TRBD1 TRBV11-2
CASSPREGYEQFF TGTGCCAGCAGCCCAAGGGAGGGCTATGAGCAGTTCTTC - TRBJ2-1 TRBD2 TRBV7-2
CASSLSLLNTDTQYF TGTGCCAGCAGTTTAAGTCTACTAAACACAGATACGCAGTATTTT - TRBJ2-3 - TRBV28
CASSQETGGTYNEQFF TGCGCCAGCAGCCAAGAGACAGGGGGGACCTACAATGAGCAGTTCTTC - TRBJ2-1 TRBD1 TRBV4-3
CASSFRGQNTGELFF TGCGCCAGCAGCTTCCGCGGGCAAAACACCGGGGAGCTGTTTTTT - TRBJ2-2 - TRBV5-1
CASSLPPGIGNQPQHF TGTGCCAGCAGCTTACCGCCGGGAATTGGCAATCAGCCCCAGCATTTT once TRBJ1-5 - TRBV7-8
CASSPKSGTGPTYEQYF TGTGCCAGCAGCCCCAAATCTGGGACAGGGCCTACTTACGAGCAGTACTTC - TRBJ2-7 TRBD1 TRBV7-9
CASSVQDRGVSYEQYF TGTGCCAGCAGTGTTCAGGACAGGGGGGTTTCCTACGAGCAGTACTTC - TRBJ2-7 TRBD1 TRBV2
CASSLAGGTTDTQYF TGTGCCAGCAGCTTAGCGGGGGGGACCACAGATACGCAGTATTTT - TRBJ2-3 TRBD2 TRBV7-8
CSASSGGNQPQHF TGCAGTGCTAGTAGCGGGGGCAATCAGCCCCAGCATTTT - TRBJ1-5 - TRBV20-1
CASSPAGTSHLEQFF TGTGCCAGCAGCCCGGCCGGGACTAGTCACCTTGAGCAGTTCTTC - TRBJ2-1 TRBD2 TRBV28
CASSFTLNSGNTIYF TGTGCCAGCAGTTTTACACTAAACTCTGGAAACACCATATATTTT - TRBJ1-3 - TRBV28
CASSFRLALSTDTQYF TGTGCCAGCAGCTTTCGACTAGCTTTAAGCACAGATACGCAGTATTTT - TRBJ2-3 TRBD2 TRBV7-9
CASSPATGKGETQYF TGTGCCAGCAGCCCGGCGACAGGGAAGGGTGAGACCCAGTACTTC - TRBJ2-5 TRBD1 TRBV4-2
CASSLGDSFPGNTIYF TGTGCCAGCAGCTTGGGGGACAGCTTCCCTGGAAACACCATATATTTT - TRBJ1-3 TRBD1 TRBV5-5
CAWETGVGSPLHF TGTGCCTGGGAGACAGGGGTAGGCTCACCCCTCCACTTT few TRBJ1-6 TRBD1 TRBV30
CASSLEVEGFTDTQYF TGTGCCAGCAGCTTGGAGGTCGAGGGCTTCACAGATACGCAGTATTTT - TRBJ2-3 - TRBV5-4
CASTRSSGGPYEQYF TGTGCCAGCACAAGGTCTAGCGGGGGTCCTTACGAGCAGTACTTC - TRBJ2-7 TRBD2 TRBV27
CASSLLSENEKLFF TGCGCCAGCAGCTTGCTCTCCGAGAATGAAAAACTGTTTTTT - TRBJ1-4 - TRBV5-1